This T cell receptor (beta chain) comes out of a study of CD8 T cells in ankylosing spondylitis. A single record per CDR3 protein comes from TCRdb applying MiXCR to the 5' RACE reads. The profile covers some 130,000 distinct CDR3 sequences, with about 6.7% appearing a single time and around 12% taken by the ten largest. CDR1 MNHEY and CDR2 SMNVEV come from the germline V gene (reference sequence). Trimming stripped 7 bases from V and 1 base from J, with 13 bases between. This CDR3 comprises 14 residues. Sequenced material: blood, either unsorted or a sorted T cell fraction (not recorded which). The chain carries TRBV27 and TRBJ2-5; possibly TRBD2 for D (7 bases). The receptor was isolated from a female donor with ankylosing spondylitis or in good health (not recorded which). CDR3 sequence reads: CASTSGGPQETQYF. The CDR3 nucleotides are TGTGCCAGCACCTCCGGGGGGCCCCAAGAGACCCAGTACTTC.